The 9 T cell receptor beta chains in this list originate from one sample, sequenced in a study of blood T cell repertoires in COVID-19. Some clones are missing from TCRdb's copy, which holds only in-frame ones; the method was immunoSEQ multiplex PCR. This sample has some 330,000 clones, with over 75% found just once. Sequenced sample: peripheral blood. The receptors were gathered from a woman between 45 and 65 years old with active or convalescent COVID-19.

A remark on this clone: Different DNA sequences within this sample yield the same CDR3. The J gene is TRBJ1-1, the V gene TRBV5-1; 9 nucleotides line up with TRBD1. Germline CDR1 reads SGHRS; CDR2 reads YFSETQ. Trimming took 5 bases from V and 3 from J; bases not matched to a gene: 5. This CDR3 contains 14 residues. CDR3 residues: CASSLDRGYTEAFF. The DNA for the CDR3 is TGCGCCAGCAGTCTGGACAGGGGATACACTGAAGCTTTCTTT.

The chain links TRBV5-8 to TRBJ2-3; D perhaps matches TRBD1 (6 bases). Germline V lookup: CDR1 SGHTS, CDR2 YDEGEE. V lost 2 bases to trimming and J lost 4 bases, with 8 bases between them. CDR3 length: 13 residues. The CDR3 nucleotides are TGTGCCAGCAGCTTCAGGGGCCCAGATACGCAGTATTTT. This sequence encodes CASSFRGPDTQYF.

V and J are TRBV19 and TRBJ1-2, with a possible D match to TRBD1 (5 bases). Deletions cut 0 bases from V and 4 bases from J, with 9 bases between. The CDR3 covers 14 residues. The germline V gene has CDR1 LNHDA and CDR2 SQIVND (reference sequence). For the CDR3, the DNA is TGTGCCAGTAGTATAGATCCAGGGATCTATGGCTACACCTTC. This gives the protein CASSIDPGIYGYTF.

The chain combines TRBV13 with TRBJ2-7; 10 bases are a match to TRBD1. CDR1 is PRHDT, CDR2 FYEKMQ, per germline (reference sequence). The CDR3 runs 15 residues. J gave up 4 bases and V 6 bases, and 9 bases lay outside the gene matches. CDR3: CASSIGQGGLYEQYF. The DNA of the CDR3 is TGTGCCAGCAGTATAGGACAGGGGGGGCTTTACGAGCAGTACTTC.

The V gene is TRBV5-1, the J gene TRBJ1-1; 7 nucleotides agree with TRBD1. Germline CDR1 and CDR2: SGHRS and YFSETQ. The CDR3 runs 15 residues. The junction had 11 bases not matched to a gene; V was cut back by 5 bases and J by 4 bases. The CDR3 nucleotides are TGCGCCAGCAGGGACAGGAACATTCCGATCACTGAAGCTTTCTTT. Its protein is CASRDRNIPITEAFF.

The chain uses TRBV5-3 and TRBJ2-7; D might be TRBD2 (7 bases). TRBV5-3 is annotated as an ORF whose role is uncertain. The V end lost 4 bases, the J end lost 2 bases, and 25 bases lay between the germline ends. The CDR3 loop spans 18 amino acids. CDR3 sequence: CARSLPSRGGGWPYEQYF. CDR3 sequence (DNA): TGTGCCAGAAGCCTACCTTCTAGAGGGGGAGGGTGGCCCTACGAGCAGTACTTC.

The rearrangement links TRBV15 to TRBJ1-1; D remains ambiguous. Germline V gene lookup returns CDR1 LNHNV and CDR2 YYDKDF (reference sequence). This CDR3 is 12 amino acids long. V was pared by 5 bases and J by 1 base, with 5 bases between. The CDR3 reads CATSLWNTEAFF. In DNA form, the CDR3 reads TGTGCCACCAGCTTATGGAACACTGAAGCTTTCTTT.

This chain links TRBV7-2 with TRBJ2-5; TRBD1 might be the D (5 bases). Germline assignment: CDR1 SGHTA and CDR2 FQGNSA. CDR3 length: 16 residues. Between the trimmed V and J ends, which lost 1 base and 1 base, there was a span of 13 bases. The CDR3 DNA is TGTGCCAGCAGCTTAGAAGGGGCCCCCTCCCAAGAGACCCAGTACTTC. It encodes CASSLEGAPSQETQYF.

The rearrangement joins TRBV5-1 to TRBJ2-1, with 10 bases aligning to TRBD2. The germline gives CDR1 SGHRS, CDR2 YFSETQ. V was clipped by 2 bases and J by 13 bases; unmatched bases: 12. The CDR3 spans 15 residues. Here the CDR3 reads CASSLGSSAGGSQFF. The CDR3 DNA sequence: TGCGCCAGCAGCTTAGGTTCGTCAGCGGGAGGGTCCCAGTTCTTC. The entire variable domain, with the rest obtained from reference TRBV5-1 and TRBJ2-1, is as follows: KAGVTQTPRYLIKTRGQQVTLSCSPISGHRSVSWYQQTPGQGLQFLFEYFSETQRNKGNFPGRFSGRQFSNSRSEMNVSTLELGDSALYLCASSLGSSAGGSQFFGPGTRLTVL.